This T cell receptor beta chain was obtained from a study of CD8 T cells in Susac syndrome. Random hexamers were used to reverse transcribe an amount of about 0.45 to 1 ug RNA. From the immunoSEQ multiplex PCR reads, TCRdb called clonotypes with MiXCR, one entry per CDR3 protein. The sample shows 350,000 to 550,000 distinct CDR3 sequences, 75% to 90% of them seen only once. Germline values: CDR1 KGHDR, CDR2 SFDVKD. Deletions cut 5 bases from V and 6 bases from J, with 10 bases between. This CDR3 comprises 13 residues. The chain joins TRBV24-1 to TRBJ1-5; D gene ambiguous. This clonotype originated in a human donor with multiple sclerosis. The sample consisted of CD8+ T cells from PBMCs. For the CDR3, the DNA is TGTGCCACCAGTGGAGGGAACGGTCAGCCCCAGCATTTT. Translating gives CATSGGNGQPQHF.